This entry is about one TCR beta chain. The junction had 6 bases not matched to a gene; V was cut back by 4 bases and J by 10 bases. Germline CDR1 LGHDT, CDR2 YNNKEL (reference sequence). The CDR3 consists of 12 residues. This entry belongs to a study of blood T cells in healthy people across ages. A sample-barcoded 5' primer and a J-beta primer mix were used in a second PCR of roughly 7 to 11 cycles. Each CDR3 protein is one row after TCRdb ran MiXCR on the 5' RACE reads. The table includes approximately 800,000 distinct CDR3 sequences, more than 35% detected once. The chain has TRBV3-1 and TRBJ1-1; TRBD1 agrees at 7 bases. Sequencing input: blood. This TCR was sampled from a man older than 75 in good health. The CDR3 nucleotides are TGTGCCAGCAGCCTATCGGACAGGAGAGCTTTCTTT. This gives the protein CASSLSDRRAFF.